Presented here are 30 T cell receptor beta chains from one specimen sequenced in a study of blood T cell repertoires in COVID-19. This table comes from immunoSEQ multiplex PCR, and its TCRdb copy is limited to in-frame clones, with some not included. This table holds about 190,000 clones, around 79% found once. Sequencing was done on a sample of peripheral blood. The receptor set was obtained from a woman aged 50 to 65 with acute or convalescent COVID-19.

J is TRBJ1-5 and V is TRBV19; D not certain. This CDR3 contains 14 residues. Germline V lookup: CDR1 LNHDA, CDR2 SQIVND (reference sequence). With 4 bases removed from V and 6 bases from J, the gap between germline ends came to 13 bases. CDR3: CASSNEAGVQPQHF. The CDR3 nucleotides read TGTGCCAGTAGTAACGAGGCGGGAGTTCAGCCCCAGCATTTT.

This chain connects TRBV11-2 to TRBJ2-1, with unresolved D. Germline CDR1 is SGHAT and CDR2 is FQNNGV. Trimming shortened V by 5 bases and J by 6 bases, and 14 bases separated the two germline ends. The CDR3 spans 14 residues. CDR3 residues: CASSPDNGFNEQFF. CDR3 DNA sequence: TGTGCCAGCAGCCCCGACAACGGTTTCAATGAGCAGTTCTTC.

The V gene is TRBV3-1 (or the pseudogene TRBV3-2), the J gene TRBJ2-7, with 7 bases fitting TRBD2. This CDR3 contains 14 residues. V lost 3 bases and J lost 6; bases outside the gene matches: 8. Germline loops: CDR1 LGHDT, CDR2 YNNKEL (reference sequence). In DNA form, the CDR3 reads TGTGCCAGCAGCCACGGACTAGTTGTAGGCGAGCAGTACTTC. Protein sequence: CASSHGLVVGEQYF.

This clone showed up just once. The chain couples TRBV5-1 to TRBJ2-7, with D maybe TRBD1 (5 bases). Between the trimmed V and J ends, which lost 4 bases and 2 bases, there was a span of 13 bases. There are 14 residues in the CDR3. Looked up from germline, CDR1 is SGHRS and CDR2 is YFSETQ. Written as DNA, the CDR3 is TGCGCCAGCAGCCCAGGGTGGTCGGCCTACGAGCAGTACTTC. It translates to CASSPGWSAYEQYF. Using reference TRBV5-1 and TRBJ2-7 for the parts outside the CDR3, the full variable domain is KAGVTQTPRYLIKTRGQQVTLSCSPISGHRSVSWYQQTPGQGLQFLFEYFSETQRNKGNFPGRFSGRQFSNSRSEMNVSTLELGDSALYLCASSPGWSAYEQYFGPGTRLTVT.

V usage is TRBV4-2 and J usage is TRBJ2-7; 13 nucleotides line up with TRBD2. Germline V CDR1 and CDR2: LGHNA, YNFKEQ. The CDR3 has 15 residues. The trim removed 4 bases at V and 5 bases at J, leaving 5 bases unmatched. CDR3 nucleotides: TGTGCCAGCAGCCCCACTAGCGGGGGGGCCCACGAGCAGTACTTC. This gives the protein CASSPTSGGAHEQYF.

This sequence joins TRBV19 and TRBJ1-3; 7 bases are shared with TRBD1. The V gene's germline CDR1 is LNHDA and CDR2 SQIVND (reference sequence). This CDR3 is built from 15 residues. Losses at the gene ends were 5 bases for V and 6 bases for J; bases not matched to a gene: 10. The CDR3 sequence is CASSPRTGTLNTIYF. The CDR3 coding sequence is TGTGCCAGTAGTCCGCGGACAGGAACCCTAAACACCATATATTTT. The variable domain in full, with the rest retrieved from reference TRBV19 and TRBJ1-3, is DGGITQSPKYLFRKEGQNVTLSCEQNLNHDAMYWYRQDPGQGLRLIYYSQIVNDFQKGDIAEGYSVSREKKESFPLTVTSAQKNPTAFYLCASSPRTGTLNTIYFGEGSWLTVV.

V and J are TRBV19 and TRBJ1-5; D remains ambiguous. V dropped 7 bases and J dropped 0 bases, with 16 bases sitting between them. The CDR3 contains 16 residues. The germline V gene has CDR1 LNHDA and CDR2 SQIVND (reference sequence). In DNA form, the CDR3 reads TGTGCCAGTACCAACCGCGACTTGGGTAGCAATCAGCCCCAGCATTTT. This sequence encodes CASTNRDLGSNQPQHF. Full variable domain (missing parts from reference TRBV19 and TRBJ1-5): DGGITQSPKYLFRKEGQNVTLSCEQNLNHDAMYWYRQDPGQGLRLIYYSQIVNDFQKGDIAEGYSVSREKKESFPLTVTSAQKNPTAFYLCASTNRDLGSNQPQHFGDGTRLSIL.

V is TRBV29-1 and J is TRBJ2-5, with 10 bases matching TRBD2. CDR3 length equals 17 residues. V dropped 0 bases and J dropped 1; count of bases not matched to a gene: 8. Germline loops: CDR1 SQVTM, CDR2 ANQGSEA. CDR3 residues: CSVEDRPSGSSQETQYF. CDR3 bases: TGCAGCGTTGAAGATCGTCCTAGCGGGAGTTCCCAAGAGACCCAGTACTTC.

The rearrangement uses TRBV24-1 and TRBJ2-7, with a tentative D call TRBD1 (5 bases). V was cut by 4 bases and J by 0 bases, with 12 bases left in between. CDR1 is KGHDR and CDR2 is SFDVKD in the germline V gene. The length of the CDR3 is 15 residues. CDR3 loop: CATSDSRVPSYEQYF. CDR3 bases: TGTGCCACCAGTGACTCCAGGGTCCCCTCCTACGAGCAGTACTTC.

This chain links TRBV11-2 with TRBJ2-5; TRBD2 matches at 11 bases. Germline V CDR1 and CDR2: SGHAT, FQNNGV. The junction had 17 bases not matched to a gene; V was cut back by 4 bases and J by 4 bases. This CDR3 has 19 residues. The CDR3 DNA is TGTGCCAGCAGCTACCCCCGCCCGGCCACTAGCGGGAGTGGAGAGACCCAGTACTTC. Translation: CASSYPRPATSGSGETQYF.

The V gene is TRBV28, the J gene TRBJ1-2; D gene uncertain. The V and J ends lost 2 bases and 0 bases respectively, with 4 bases between them. Germline-derived CDR1 and CDR2 are MDHEN and SYDVKM. CDR3 length equals 13 residues. CDR3 sequence reads: CASSLQANYGYTF. DNA of the CDR3: TGTGCCAGCAGTTTACAGGCTAACTATGGCTACACCTTC.

This clone was counted between two and nine times. The chain carries TRBV28 and TRBJ1-2; TRBD1 matches 7 bases. The V segment lost 2 bases and the J segment 4 bases; nucleotides outside the gene matches: 7. The CDR3 has 15 amino acids. Germline-derived CDR1 and CDR2 are MDHEN and SYDVKM. In DNA, the CDR3 is TGTGCCAGCAGTTTACGAGGGGGACAGCTCTATGGCTACACCTTC. As protein: CASSLRGGQLYGYTF.

The chain has TRBV13 and TRBJ2-5, with TRBD2 matching 9 bases. The V and J ends lost 0 bases and 1 base, in that order; junction bases with no gene match: 6. The germline V gene has CDR1 PRHDT and CDR2 FYEKMQ (reference sequence). The CDR3 is made up of 17 amino acids. In DNA, the CDR3 is TGTGCCAGCAGCTTAGGCCATTTAGCGGGAGCCCAAGAGACCCAGTACTTC. Its translation is CASSLGHLAGAQETQYF.

The chain uses TRBV6-6 and TRBJ2-1, with TRBD1 as a possible D gene (5 bases). Germline loops: CDR1 MNHNY, CDR2 SVGAGI (reference sequence). The CDR3 sequence is 12 residues long. Trimming pared 2 bases from V and 15 bases from J, leaving 14 bases between. CDR3 bases: TGTGCCAGCAGTTACGGGGCGCTCCATGGGTTCTTC. This codes for CASSYGALHGFF.

This chain connects TRBV6-2 or TRBV6-3 to TRBJ2-6, with a weak D call TRBD1 (5 bases). Germline values: CDR1 MNHEY, CDR2 SVGEGT. V was clipped by 4 bases and J by 1 base, with 8 bases between them. The CDR3 is 15 amino acids. The CDR3 coding sequence is TGTGCCAGCAGTTTTCAGGGATCTGGGGCCAACGTCCTGACTTTC. Amino acid sequence: CASSFQGSGANVLTF.

The gene calls are TRBV6-5 and TRBJ2-2; TRBD1 matches at 7 bases. This CDR3 has 15 amino acids. Germline CDR1 MNHEY, CDR2 SVGAGI. V shed 6 bases and J 4 bases; nucleotides not matched to a gene: 8. CDR3 coding DNA: TGTGCCAGCAGCGTAGGGACAGAGATCACCGGGGAGCTGTTTTTT. Its protein product is CASSVGTEITGELFF.

In this sample, this clone turned up once. The gene calls are TRBV5-1 and TRBJ1-2, with D tentatively TRBD1 (6 bases). The CDR3 loop spans 17 amino acids. Per germline, CDR1 SGHRS and CDR2 YFSETQ. Trimming stripped 4 bases from V and 1 base from J, with 20 bases between. Written as DNA, the CDR3 is TGCGCCAGCAGCCCCCGCGGGGGGCGAGAAGATAACTATGGCTACACCTTC. Its protein is CASSPRGGREDNYGYTF.

This chain connects TRBV3-1 (or the pseudogene TRBV3-2) to TRBJ2-7; TRBD2 agrees at 8 bases. The junction had 22 bases not matched to a gene; V was cut back by 0 bases and J by 9 bases. The CDR3 extends over 19 amino acids. Germline V gene sequence: CDR1 LGHDT, CDR2 YNNKEL (reference sequence). CDR3 residues: CASSQESNLRVAGKQVQYF. CDR3 sequence (DNA): TGTGCCAGCAGCCAAGAATCGAACCTACGGGTAGCGGGAAAGCAGGTGCAGTACTTC.

This rearrangement joins TRBV14 to TRBJ1-6, with D maybe TRBD1 (5 bases). V shed 4 bases and J shed 1 base, with 8 bases lying between them. The CDR3 covers 15 residues. Germline CDR1 reads SGHDN; CDR2 reads FVKESK. The CDR3 DNA is TGTGCCAGCAGCCGGGGGGGATCCTATAATTCACCCCTCCACTTT. It is translated as CASSRGGSYNSPLHF.

This clone was seen only once. This chain connects TRBV20-1 to TRBJ2-1, with D perhaps TRBD2 (6 bases). This CDR3 contains 11 residues. CDR1 is DFQATT, CDR2 SNEGSKA, per germline (reference sequence). The CDR3 DNA is TGCGGGGGGACTCGCAACAATGAGCAGTTCTTC. Protein: CGGTRNNEQFF.

The chain recombines TRBV19 with TRBJ2-7, with 7 bases identical to TRBD1. The V and J ends lost 2 bases and 0 bases, in that order; junction bases with no gene match: 1. CDR1 and CDR2 from the germline V gene are LNHDA and SQIVND (reference sequence). The CDR3 is 14 residues long. The CDR3 reads CASSITGVSYEQYF. CDR3 DNA: TGTGCCAGTAGTATAACAGGGGTCTCCTACGAGCAGTACTTC.

This sequence joins TRBV5-6 and TRBJ1-5; D remains ambiguous. CDR3 length equals 16 residues. V shed 4 bases and J shed 0 bases, with 14 bases lying between them. Germline CDR1 reads SGHDT; CDR2 reads YYEEEE. CDR3 DNA sequence: TGTGCCAGCAGCCTAGGAGGATTTTATAGCAATCAGCCCCAGCATTTT. Its protein is CASSLGGFYSNQPQHF.

The table lists this clone with a few counts. V usage is TRBV10-1 and J usage is TRBJ2-7; TRBD2 might be the D (5 bases). V shed 0 bases and J shed 6 bases, with 9 bases lying between them. Germline V CDR1 and CDR2: WNHNN, SYGVQD (reference sequence). This CDR3 has 13 amino acids. DNA for the CDR3: TGCGCCAGCAGTGAGTCGGGAGTTTTCGAGCAGTACTTC. Translation gives CASSESGVFEQYF.

V usage is TRBV4-2 and J usage is TRBJ2-7, with D perhaps matching TRBD2 (6 bases). V was clipped by 0 bases and J by 7 bases, with 19 bases between them. This CDR3 is 16 amino acids long. The germline CDR1 and CDR2 sequences are LGHNA and YNFKEQ. The DNA of the CDR3 is TGTGCCAGCAGCCAAGATAGGGGCGGGGTCAGTATGGAGCAGTACTTC. It codes for CASSQDRGGVSMEQYF.

CDR3 DNA: TGTGCCAGCCGGACAGGGTACAATTCACCCCTCCACTTT. It specifies CASRTGYNSPLHF. The V call is TRBV5-8, the J call TRBJ1-6; 8 nucleotides agree with TRBD1. V shed 7 bases and J 7 bases; nucleotides not matched to a gene: 4. This CDR3 contains 13 residues. Germline V gene lookup returns CDR1 SGHTS and CDR2 YDEGEE.

The chain combines TRBV28 with TRBJ1-2; D remains ambiguous. The CDR3 covers 14 residues. V shed 3 bases and J shed 5 bases, with 13 bases lying between them. Germline values: CDR1 MDHEN, CDR2 SYDVKM. The chain's CDR3 is CASSLGSLVYGYTF. The CDR3 bases are TGTGCCAGCAGTTTGGGCAGTCTCGTTTATGGCTACACCTTC.

The chain recombines TRBV7-9 with TRBJ2-5; tentative D call: TRBD1 (6 bases). Germline assignment: CDR1 SEHNR and CDR2 FQNEAQ (reference sequence). This CDR3 has 14 residues. The germline V and J ends were trimmed by 5 bases and 5 bases, with 15 bases remaining between them. CDR3 nucleotides: TGTGCCAGCAGCGCCGTAGGACAGTCCGAGACCCAGTACTTC. Translating it yields CASSAVGQSETQYF.

V and J are TRBV11-2 and TRBJ2-7; a possible D gene is TRBD2 (5 bases). Germline V gene lookup returns CDR1 SGHAT and CDR2 FQNNGV. The germline V and J ends were trimmed by 4 bases and 1 base, with 20 bases remaining between them. The CDR3 has 17 residues. The CDR3 sequence: CASSSRGMQDGSYEQYF. As DNA, the CDR3 is TGTGCCAGCAGCTCCAGAGGGATGCAAGACGGTTCCTACGAGCAGTACTTC.

This rearrangement joins TRBV5-6 to TRBJ2-7; D is possibly TRBD2 (7 bases). This CDR3 spans 13 amino acids. The V gene's germline CDR1 is SGHDT and CDR2 YYEEEE. V lost 4 bases to trimming and J lost 3 bases, with 11 bases between them. DNA for the CDR3: TGTGCCAGCAGCCCCGGGGGGCTCTACGAGCAGTACTTC. Translated, it gives CASSPGGLYEQYF.

This sequence joins TRBV18 and TRBJ2-7, with unresolved D. The V end was cut by 1 base, the J end by 2 bases, with 12 bases between. The length of the CDR3 is 15 residues. Germline V gene lookup returns CDR1 KGHSH and CDR2 LQKENI. The chain's CDR3 is CASSPRAVNAYEQYF. The CDR3 DNA sequence: TGTGCCAGCTCACCACGGGCCGTGAACGCCTACGAGCAGTACTTC.